This T cell receptor beta chain comes out of a study of early T cells in non-severe SARS-CoV-2 infection. Study-wide background: Unsorted whole-blood RNA was sequenced in bulk, leaving chains unpaired. Study results and limitations: Anti-spike CD8 responses were favored by VDJdb matching, which missed private and CD4 specificities.

Germline CDR1 DFQATT, CDR2 SNEGSKA (reference sequence). This CDR3 is 13 amino acids long. V lost 6 bases and J 8 bases, leaving 16 bases between the germline ends. Individual cDNA molecules received unique molecular identifiers. Via MiXCR, TCRdb re-called the 5' RACE reads, giving one row per CDR3 protein. The table includes about 99,000 distinct CDR3 sequences, roughly 15% detected once. For this clonotype: Antigen specificity is unknown.

Sequencing was done on a sample of whole blood. The gene calls are TRBV20-1 and TRBJ1-4; D unresolved. This TCR was sampled from an adult who was a healthcare worker with PCR-confirmed SARS-CoV-2 infection or an uninfected control (not recorded which). The CDR3 nucleotides read TGCAGTGCCAAACGCTACGGGGAGGAAAAACTGTTTTTT. Amino acids: CSAKRYGEEKLFF.